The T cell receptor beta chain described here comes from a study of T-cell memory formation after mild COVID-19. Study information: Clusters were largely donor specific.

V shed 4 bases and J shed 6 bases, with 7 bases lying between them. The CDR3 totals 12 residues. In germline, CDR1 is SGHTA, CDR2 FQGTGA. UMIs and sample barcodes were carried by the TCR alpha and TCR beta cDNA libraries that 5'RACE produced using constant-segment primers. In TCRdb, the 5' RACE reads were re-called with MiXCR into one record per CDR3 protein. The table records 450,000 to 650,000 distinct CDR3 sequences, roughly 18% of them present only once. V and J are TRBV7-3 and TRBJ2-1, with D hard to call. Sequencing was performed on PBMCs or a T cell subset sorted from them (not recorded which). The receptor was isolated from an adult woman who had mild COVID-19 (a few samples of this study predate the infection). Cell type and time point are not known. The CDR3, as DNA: TGTGCCAGCAGCTCGCATACCAATGAGCAGTTCTTC. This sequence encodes CASSSHTNEQFF.